The rows below give T cell receptor beta chains drawn from one sample of a study of blood T cell repertoires in COVID-19. Clones were read by immunoSEQ multiplex PCR, and TCRdb kept only the in-frame ones, dropping some. The table lists about 480,000 clones, about 89% of them singletons. The sample was peripheral blood. Every receptor here comes from a woman aged 50 to 60 with COVID-19, enrolled during active disease. Each CDR3 is given with its conserved first and last residue. Each record gives: D gene, clone size, V gene, J gene, CDR3 DNA, CDR3 protein. A D gene is named only where the DNA matches it firmly. Not every row has a clone size; where given, it reads once, few, many or a size class.

d_gene: .
abundance: .
v_gene: TRBV9
j_gene: TRBJ2-2
CDR3nt: TGTGCCAGCAGCGTGGGACTCCGCGCGAACACCGGGGAGCTGTTTTTT
CDR3aa: CASSVGLRANTGELFF

d_gene: .
abundance: .
v_gene: TRBV10-3
j_gene: TRBJ1-3
CDR3nt: TGTGCCATCAGTGACTCGAGGGGGGGAGGAAACACCATATATTTT
CDR3aa: CAISDSRGGGNTIYF

d_gene: TRBD1
abundance: .
v_gene: TRBV19
j_gene: TRBJ2-2
CDR3nt: TGTGCCATCGACAGGGGATCCGGGGAGCTGTTTTTT
CDR3aa: CAIDRGSGELFF

d_gene: TRBD2
abundance: .
v_gene: TRBV6-1
j_gene: TRBJ2-7
CDR3nt: TGTGCCAGCAGTGAAGTTGGCGGGGGGATATACGAGCAGTACTTC
CDR3aa: CASSEVGGGIYEQYF

d_gene: .
abundance: .
v_gene: TRBV7-2
j_gene: TRBJ1-1
CDR3nt: TGTGCCAGCAGCTTAGAGGTGGGGCTGAACACTGAAGCTTTCTTT
CDR3aa: CASSLEVGLNTEAFF

d_gene: TRBD1
abundance: once
v_gene: TRBV3-1/TRBV3-2
j_gene: TRBJ1-4
CDR3nt: TGTGCCAGCAGCCAAGATTATAGGAGGGGGCTAAATGAAAAACTGTTTTTT
CDR3aa: CASSQDYRRGLNEKLFF

d_gene: .
abundance: .
v_gene: TRBV5-6
j_gene: TRBJ1-2
CDR3nt: TGTGCCAGCAGCCTTGGCACAGGACATGGCTACACCTTC
CDR3aa: CASSLGTGHGYTF

d_gene: TRBD2
abundance: .
v_gene: TRBV9
j_gene: TRBJ2-1
CDR3nt: TGTGCCAGCAGCCCTTGGACTAGCGGGGACAATGAGCAGTTCTTC
CDR3aa: CASSPWTSGDNEQFF

d_gene: .
abundance: .
v_gene: TRBV5-1
j_gene: TRBJ2-7
CDR3nt: TGCGCCAGCAGCGAAGCCCAGGGCCCCTACGAGCAGTACTTC
CDR3aa: CASSEAQGPYEQYF

d_gene: .
abundance: .
v_gene: TRBV7-2
j_gene: TRBJ2-3
CDR3nt: TGTGCCAGCAGCTTTGCGGCGGGGCGGACAGATACGCAGTATTTT
CDR3aa: CASSFAAGRTDTQYF

d_gene: .
abundance: .
v_gene: TRBV5-1
j_gene: TRBJ2-2
CDR3nt: TGCGCCAGCAGCTTGGAGCTGGAGCCGGCTGGCGGGGAGCTGTTTTTT
CDR3aa: CASSLELEPAGGELFF

d_gene: TRBD1
abundance: .
v_gene: TRBV13
j_gene: TRBJ1-2
CDR3nt: TGTGCCAGCAGCCCCCAGGGGGCGAAGTCGTACACCTTC
CDR3aa: CASSPQGAKSYTF

d_gene: TRBD2
abundance: .
v_gene: TRBV5-6
j_gene: TRBJ2-2
CDR3nt: TGTGCCAGCAGCTTGCCGCTAGCGGGGGGGCCGACGATAGACGGGGAGCTGTTTTTT
CDR3aa: CASSLPLAGGPTIDGELFF

d_gene: TRBD1
abundance: once
v_gene: TRBV19
j_gene: TRBJ2-7
CDR3nt: TGTGCCAGTCGGGAACAGGGGGAAGTCGAGCAGTACTTC
CDR3aa: CASREQGEVEQYF

d_gene: TRBD2
abundance: .
v_gene: TRBV19
j_gene: TRBJ2-2
CDR3nt: TGTGCCAGTAGTATCCAACACGGGGGGGCATCAGGGGAGCTGTTTTTT
CDR3aa: CASSIQHGGASGELFF

d_gene: TRBD1
abundance: few
v_gene: TRBV19
j_gene: TRBJ2-1
CDR3nt: TGTGCCAGTAGTATAGTTCTAGGACAGGGGGCCTACAATGAGCAGTTCTTC
CDR3aa: CASSIVLGQGAYNEQFF

d_gene: .
abundance: .
v_gene: TRBV20-1
j_gene: TRBJ2-7
CDR3nt: TGCAGTTGCTCGAAAGGCAGGGAGCAGTACTTC
CDR3aa: CSCSKGREQYF

d_gene: TRBD1
abundance: .
v_gene: TRBV30
j_gene: TRBJ1-3
CDR3nt: TGTGCCTGGAGTCCGGACAGGGGCTCTGGAAACACCATATATTTT
CDR3aa: CAWSPDRGSGNTIYF

d_gene: .
abundance: .
v_gene: TRBV9
j_gene: TRBJ2-2
CDR3nt: TGTGCCAGCACAACAACCGGGGAGCTGTTTTTT
CDR3aa: CASTTTGELFF

d_gene: TRBD1
abundance: .
v_gene: TRBV28
j_gene: TRBJ1-3
CDR3nt: TGTGCCGCACGGGACAGCCCAAACTCTGGAAACACCATATATTTT
CDR3aa: CAARDSPNSGNTIYF

d_gene: TRBD2
abundance: .
v_gene: TRBV6-5
j_gene: TRBJ2-5
CDR3nt: TGTGCCAGCCGACGAGGGGAGGGAGAGACCCAGTACTTC
CDR3aa: CASRRGEGETQYF

d_gene: TRBD1
abundance: .
v_gene: TRBV7-2
j_gene: TRBJ1-2
CDR3nt: TGTGCCAGCAGCTTCCAGAGGGGGGACAGCTCCTATGGCTACACCTTC
CDR3aa: CASSFQRGDSSYGYTF

d_gene: .
abundance: .
v_gene: TRBV5-4
j_gene: TRBJ1-2
CDR3nt: TGTGCCAGCAGTTCGTCACAGGGCGACTATGGCTACACCTTC
CDR3aa: CASSSSQGDYGYTF

d_gene: .
abundance: .
v_gene: TRBV7-9
j_gene: TRBJ1-2
CDR3nt: TGTGCCAGCAGCTCGGCACTGGGAGCGTTTAACTATGGCTACACCTTC
CDR3aa: CASSSALGAFNYGYTF

d_gene: .
abundance: .
v_gene: TRBV4-2
j_gene: TRBJ2-7
CDR3nt: TGTGCCAGCAGCCAAGATCAGGGCTCGTACGAGCAGTACTTC
CDR3aa: CASSQDQGSYEQYF

d_gene: .
abundance: once
v_gene: TRBV9
j_gene: TRBJ2-2
CDR3nt: TGTGCCAGCAGCGTAGGGACTCCGGGGGTCGGGGAGCTGTTTTTT
CDR3aa: CASSVGTPGVGELFF

d_gene: .
abundance: .
v_gene: TRBV5-1
j_gene: TRBJ2-6
CDR3nt: TGCGCCAGCAGCCGCTGGGGTTTTGGGGGGGCGGCCCAAAGCTCTGGGGCCAACGTCCTGACTTTC
CDR3aa: CASSRWGFGGAAQSSGANVLTF

d_gene: TRBD1
abundance: .
v_gene: TRBV6-1
j_gene: TRBJ1-1
CDR3nt: TGTGCCAGCAGTGAGGGGACAGAGCCGAAGAACACTGAAGCTTTCTTT
CDR3aa: CASSEGTEPKNTEAFF

d_gene: .
abundance: .
v_gene: TRBV5-1
j_gene: TRBJ1-4
CDR3nt: TGCGCCAGCAGCGATAACAGGGAAGTACGGAATGAAAAACTGTTTTTT
CDR3aa: CASSDNREVRNEKLFF

d_gene: .
abundance: .
v_gene: TRBV5-6
j_gene: TRBJ2-7
CDR3nt: TGTGCCAGCAGCTTTACTCTTTCTTCCTACGAGCAGTACTTC
CDR3aa: CASSFTLSSYEQYF

d_gene: .
abundance: few
v_gene: TRBV12-5
j_gene: TRBJ2-2
CDR3nt: TGTGCTAGTGGTTTGGTACTATCCGGGGAGCTGTTTTTT
CDR3aa: CASGLVLSGELFF

d_gene: .
abundance: .
v_gene: TRBV7-9
j_gene: TRBJ2-3
CDR3nt: TGTGCCAGGGAGGGCTATAGCACAGATACGCAGTATTTT
CDR3aa: CAREGYSTDTQYF

d_gene: .
abundance: .
v_gene: TRBV11-2
j_gene: TRBJ1-6
CDR3nt: TGTGCCAGCAGCTCGACAAACAATTCACCCCTCCACTTT
CDR3aa: CASSSTNNSPLHF

d_gene: TRBD1
abundance: .
v_gene: TRBV10-3
j_gene: TRBJ2-2
CDR3nt: TGTGCCATCAGTGGTAGCAGGGGGTTTACCGGGGAGCTGTTTTTT
CDR3aa: CAISGSRGFTGELFF

d_gene: TRBD1
abundance: .
v_gene: TRBV29-1
j_gene: TRBJ2-1
CDR3nt: TGCAGCGTTGTCGGGACAGGGCCCGGCAATGAGCAGTTCTTC
CDR3aa: CSVVGTGPGNEQFF

d_gene: TRBD2
abundance: once
v_gene: TRBV9
j_gene: TRBJ2-1
CDR3nt: TGTGCCAGCAGCCACAATCCATGGGCGGGGGGGCACGAGCAGTTCTTC
CDR3aa: CASSHNPWAGGHEQFF

d_gene: TRBD1
abundance: .
v_gene: TRBV2
j_gene: TRBJ2-2
CDR3nt: TGTGCCAGCAGTGAATTGGCAGGGGGCACCGGGGAGCTGTTTTTT
CDR3aa: CASSELAGGTGELFF

d_gene: .
abundance: .
v_gene: TRBV30
j_gene: TRBJ1-4
CDR3nt: TGTGCCTGTTCTACCCTACAGGGTTGGGAAAAACTGTTTTTT
CDR3aa: CACSTLQGWEKLFF

d_gene: .
abundance: .
v_gene: TRBV2
j_gene: TRBJ1-1
CDR3nt: TGTGCCAGCAGTGAGATTACAGGAGCTATGAACACTGAAGCTTTCTTT
CDR3aa: CASSEITGAMNTEAFF

d_gene: .
abundance: .
v_gene: TRBV28
j_gene: TRBJ1-1
CDR3nt: TGTGCCAGCAGCTACCCTAAATCGCAGGGTTCGGCTTTCTTT
CDR3aa: CASSYPKSQGSAFF

d_gene: .
abundance: .
v_gene: TRBV18
j_gene: TRBJ1-4
CDR3nt: TGTGCCAGCTCCCCTACAGCAACTAATGAAAAACTGTTTTTT
CDR3aa: CASSPTATNEKLFF

d_gene: .
abundance: .
v_gene: TRBV7-9
j_gene: TRBJ2-7
CDR3nt: TGTGCCAGCAGCCGTTCTCGCTCCTACGAGCAGTACTTC
CDR3aa: CASSRSRSYEQYF

d_gene: TRBD1
abundance: few
v_gene: TRBV30
j_gene: TRBJ2-2
CDR3nt: TGTGCCTGGAGTCGACGCCCCGGGACAGGGAACACCGGGGAGCTGTTTTTT
CDR3aa: CAWSRRPGTGNTGELFF

d_gene: .
abundance: .
v_gene: TRBV3-1/TRBV3-2
j_gene: TRBJ1-1
CDR3nt: TGTGCCAGCAGCCAAGTAGACAGGAACACTGAAGCTTTCTTT
CDR3aa: CASSQVDRNTEAFF